This paragraph reports one T cell receptor (beta chain). Produced via immunoSEQ multiplex PCR; TCRdb's table is partial and in-frame only. The sample includes about 14,000 clones, 84% seen only once; the top ten take approximately 28%. This CDR3 spans 15 amino acids. After removal of 5 bases from V and 6 bases from J, the junction contained 7 bases not matched to a gene. Germline V gene sequence: CDR1 SNHLY, CDR2 FYNNEI. The sample is drawn from a study of blood T cell repertoires in COVID-19. Study as a whole: Sources were T cells, B-cell-depleted T cells, or PBMCs; the material itself was cDNA or gDNA.

The chain has TRBV2 and TRBJ2-3; the match to TRBD2 covers 11 bases. The source of this sequence is a woman between 50 and 59 years old with active or convalescent COVID-19. Sequenced input: peripheral blood. The CDR3 region has the DNA TGTGCCAGCAGTCAGATAGCGGGAGGGCCGGATACGCAGTATTTT. It translates to CASSQIAGGPDTQYF. The whole variable domain, filled in from reference TRBV2 and TRBJ2-3, reads EPEVTQTPSHQVTQMGQEVILRCVPISNHLYFYWYRQILGQKVEFLVSFYNNEISEKSEIFDDQFSVERPDGSNFTLKIRSTKLEDSAMYFCASSQIAGGPDTQYFGPGTRLTVL.